A single sample gave rise to the 22 T cell receptor beta chains below, sequenced in a study of the immune and genomic landscape of osteosarcoma. The post-treatment osteosarcoma tumors were primary, local recurrence or metastasis specimens from poor-prognosis patients. TCRdb's table, derived via immunoSEQ multiplex PCR, lists solely in-frame clones and lacks some. The sample has under 550 clones, over 60% seen once. The sequenced sample consisted of osteosarcoma tumor tissue from the lung. The receptors originated from a human donor with osteosarcoma.

V gene TRBV20-1 combines with J gene TRBJ2-1; no reliable D call. CDR1 is DFQATT, CDR2 SNEGSKA, per germline (reference sequence). CDR3 length equals 10 residues. Trimming removed 0 bases at V and 8 bases at J, with 2 bases between. The DNA for the CDR3 is TGCAGTGCTAGAGACTATGAGCAGTTCTTC. This codes for CSARDYEQFF.

CDR3 residues: CASSLPSWGGPRETQYF. The CDR3 DNA reads as TGCGCCAGCAGCCTTCCCAGTTGGGGGGGGCCCAGGGAGACCCAGTACTTC. The chain is built from TRBV5-1 and TRBJ2-5; D perhaps matches TRBD2 (7 bases). V shed 4 bases and J shed 5 bases, with 24 bases lying between them. Germline V lookup: CDR1 SGHRS, CDR2 YFSETQ. The CDR3 contains 17 residues.

The V call is TRBV4-1, the J call TRBJ2-7; 11 bases align to TRBD1. CDR3 length: 16 amino acids. The germline gives CDR1 MGHRA, CDR2 YSYEKL. Trimming cost V 1 base and J 5 bases; bases outside gene matches: 7. As DNA, the CDR3 is TGCGCCAGCAGCCAAGGACTCGGACAGGGGGCCAACGAGCAGTACTTC. Translation: CASSQGLGQGANEQYF.

V usage is TRBV29-1 and J usage is TRBJ1-3; the D is unclear. This CDR3 comprises 15 residues. The germline V gene encodes CDR1 SQVTM and CDR2 ANQGSEA. The V end was cut by 0 bases, the J end by 0 bases, with 9 bases between. CDR3 sequence (DNA): TGCAGCGTTGAAGATCTTGGCTCCTCTGGAAACACCATATATTTT. It encodes CSVEDLGSSGNTIYF.

A single count supports this clone. The chain recombines TRBV5-1 with TRBJ2-6; D ambiguous. CDR1 and CDR2 (germline): SGHRS, YFSETQ. The CDR3 is made up of 14 amino acids. Trimming cost V 0 bases and J 0 bases, with 1 base left between them. The CDR3 nucleotides read TGCGCCAGCAGCTTGGGCTCTGGGGCCAACGTCCTGACTTTC. Its translation: CASSLGSGANVLTF. The entire variable domain, with the rest obtained from reference TRBV5-1 and TRBJ2-6, is as follows: KAGVTQTPRYLIKTRGQQVTLSCSPISGHRSVSWYQQTPGQGLQFLFEYFSETQRNKGNFPGRFSGRQFSNSRSEMNVSTLELGDSALYLCASSLGSGANVLTFGAGSRLTVL.

This clone was detected only a few times. The rearrangement uses TRBV11-3 and TRBJ1-5; no firm D call. CDR1 and CDR2 from the germline V gene are SGHNT and YENEEA. V lost 0 bases to trimming and J lost 12 bases, with 9 bases between them. This CDR3 region has 12 residues. The CDR3 DNA is TGTGCCAGCAGCTTAGATGAATGGGTCCAGCATTTT. Protein sequence: CASSLDEWVQHF.

CDR3 bases: TGCGCCAGCAGCTTGGATGGGGGCAACTCTGGAAACACCATATATTTT. This sequence encodes CASSLDGGNSGNTIYF. V is TRBV5-1 and J is TRBJ1-3, with D maybe TRBD1 (6 bases). CDR1 SGHRS and CDR2 YFSETQ come from the germline V gene. The germline V and J ends were trimmed by 0 bases and 0 bases, with 10 bases remaining between them. The CDR3 loop spans 16 amino acids.

J is TRBJ2-5 and V is TRBV9; 10 nucleotides agree with TRBD2. The CDR3 contains 15 residues. V lost 4 bases and J lost 5; bases outside the gene matches: 8. Per germline, CDR1 SGDLS and CDR2 YYNGEE. CDR3: CASSPSGLAWETQYF. In DNA, the CDR3 is TGTGCCAGCAGCCCGTCGGGACTAGCGTGGGAGACCCAGTACTTC.

Here the CDR3 DNA reads TGTGCCAGCAGCTGGGGAGGGAGCTCCTACGAGCAGTACTTC. Its translation is CASSWGGSSYEQYF. V and J are TRBV14 and TRBJ2-5; the match to TRBD2 covers 7 bases. The J call may be incorrect, as the DNA end agrees better with TRBJ2-7. The germline CDR1 and CDR2 sequences are SGHDN and FVKESK. This CDR3 contains 14 residues.

This CDR3 is CASSYSWELFF. The CDR3 nucleotides are TGTGCCAGCAGTTACAGTTGGGAACTGTTTTTT. The gene calls are TRBV6-5 and TRBJ1-4; D is unresolved. The CDR3 totals 11 residues. Germline V gene data show CDR1 as MNHEY and CDR2 as SVGAGI. V was shortened by 2 bases and J by 12 bases, with 7 bases between the two germline ends.

The CDR3 nucleotides are TGTGCCAGCAGTCAAGACAGCCTCTTTGACTATGGCTACACCTTC. This gives the protein CASSQDSLFDYGYTF. The chain employs TRBV6-6 and TRBJ1-2; perhaps TRBD1 as D (5 bases). V lost 5 bases, J lost 3 bases, and 16 bases lay in between. This CDR3 is built from 15 residues. Germline CDR1 reads MNHNY; CDR2 reads SVGAGI (reference sequence).

The CDR3 DNA follows: TGTGCCAGCAGCGTGGACAGCAATACTGGAAACACCATATATTTT. This encodes CASSVDSNTGNTIYF. V gene TRBV6-1 combines with J gene TRBJ1-3; D possibly corresponds to TRBD1 (6 bases). CDR1 and CDR2 (germline): MNHNS, SASEGT. V lost 6 bases to trimming and J lost 2 bases, with 14 bases between them. The CDR3 runs 15 residues.

This rearrangement joins TRBV11-1 to TRBJ2-7; D remains unclear. The CDR3 is 12 residues long. The germline V gene has CDR1 SGHAT and CDR2 FQDESV (reference sequence). V was cut by 4 bases and J by 2 bases, with 6 bases left in between. CDR3 coding DNA: TGTGCCAGCAGCTCTACCACCTACGAGCAGTACTTC. Its protein product is CASSSTTYEQYF.

The V gene is TRBV7-3, the J gene TRBJ1-6, with D unresolved. The germline gives CDR1 SGHTA, CDR2 FQGTGA. The CDR3 has 13 residues. Between the trimmed V and J ends, which lost 2 bases and 9 bases, there was a span of 8 bases. This CDR3 reads CASSLVWASPLHF. The CDR3 DNA follows: TGTGCCAGCAGCTTAGTGTGGGCTTCACCCCTCCACTTT.

This clone was seen once. The chain has TRBV5-5 and TRBJ1-2; 9 bases fit TRBD1. This CDR3 has 16 residues. Trimming removed 4 bases from V and 6 bases from J; junction bases left unmatched: 13. Germline V lookup: CDR1 SGHKS, CDR2 YYEKEE (reference sequence). CDR3: CASSLQVTGQGDGYTF. CDR3 bases: TGTGCCAGCAGCCTGCAAGTTACGGGACAGGGAGATGGCTACACCTTC.

The genes are TRBV10-3 and TRBJ1-1; D unclear. The germline V gene has CDR1 ENHRY and CDR2 SYGVKD. V lost 0 bases and J 0 bases, leaving 2 bases between the germline ends. The CDR3 has 13 amino acids. CDR3 protein: CAISESMNTEAFF. CDR3 nucleotide sequence: TGTGCCATCAGTGAGTCGATGAACACTGAAGCTTTCTTT.

This chain links TRBV27 with TRBJ1-2; 9 bases fit TRBD1. V shed 6 bases and J 10 bases; nucleotides not matched to a gene: 9. The CDR3 sequence is 13 residues long. Germline CDR1 reads MNHEY; CDR2 reads SMNVEV (reference sequence). The CDR3 DNA reads as TGTGCCAGCAGAACCGGGACAGGGAATGACTACACCTTC. Protein product: CASRTGTGNDYTF.

The chain employs TRBV18 and TRBJ1-1, with no clear D. V was clipped by 2 bases and J by 9 bases, with 10 bases between them. In germline, CDR1 is KGHSH, CDR2 LQKENI. This CDR3 comprises 12 residues. The DNA of the CDR3 is TGTGCCAGCTCACCAGGTGAAGGGCAAGCTTTCTTT. The encoded protein is CASSPGEGQAFF.

This chain joins TRBV12-5 and TRBJ1-1; D is possibly TRBD1 (5 bases). This CDR3 is 18 amino acids long. CDR1 is LGHNT and CDR2 is FRNRAP in the germline V gene. The V gene lost 5 bases and the J gene lost 4 bases, with 26 bases spanning the gap. CDR3: CASGPPMGPGSAGTEAFF. The CDR3 DNA sequence: TGTGCTAGTGGTCCCCCGATGGGACCGGGATCAGCGGGCACTGAAGCTTTCTTT. The full variable domain, its missing parts supplied by reference TRBV12-5 and TRBJ1-1, is DARVTQTPRHKVTEMGQEVTMRCQPILGHNTVFWYRQTMMQGLELLAYFRNRAPLDDSGMPKDRFSAEMPDATLATLKIQPSEPRDSAVYFCASGPPMGPGSAGTEAFFGQGTRLTVV.

The V gene is TRBV5-5, the J gene TRBJ2-7; 8 nucleotides agree with TRBD2. This CDR3 contains 15 residues. Germline assignment: CDR1 SGHKS and CDR2 YYEKEE (reference sequence). V gave up 0 bases and J gave up 5 bases; unmatched junction bases: 7. CDR3 nucleotide sequence: TGTGCCAGCAGCTTGGCGGGGGGGTACCTACACGAGCAGTACTTC. This encodes CASSLAGGYLHEQYF. Filled out from reference TRBV5-5 and TRBJ2-7, the complete variable domain reads DAGVTQSPTHLIKTRGQQVTLRCSPISGHKSVSWYQQVLGQGPQFIFQYYEKEERGRGNFPDRFSARQFPNYSSELNVNALLLGDSALYLCASSLAGGYLHEQYFGPGTRLTVT.

This clone was seen a few times. This sequence joins TRBV5-1 and TRBJ2-3; D uncertain. The germline V gene has CDR1 SGHRS and CDR2 YFSETQ. V lost 0 bases, J lost 6 bases, and 14 bases lay in between. The CDR3 runs 15 residues. CDR3 in DNA: TGCGCCAGCAGCTTGGAGGGCTTAGATCTCGATACGCAGTATTTT. Translating it yields CASSLEGLDLDTQYF.

This chain links TRBV9 with TRBJ1-6; TRBD1 might be the D (5 bases). Germline-derived CDR1 and CDR2 are SGDLS and YYNGEE. Trimming removed 2 bases from V and 4 bases from J, with 13 bases in between. The CDR3 runs 16 residues. The CDR3 loop reads CASSVSGPEYNSPLHF. In nucleotides, the CDR3 is TGTGCCAGCAGCGTGTCGGGGCCGGAATATAATTCACCCCTCCACTTT.